These T cell receptor beta chains were read from a single sample in a study of early T cells in non-severe SARS-CoV-2 infection. A single record per CDR3 protein comes from TCRdb applying MiXCR to the 5' RACE reads. The table lists roughly 43,000 distinct CDR3 sequences, 5% to 6.5% of them singletons. The sequences come from whole blood, collected at baseline. All receptors derive from an adult who was a healthcare worker with PCR-confirmed SARS-CoV-2 infection or an uninfected control (not recorded which). The CDR3 runs from the conserved cysteine through the conserved F or W. The D gene is left open where the match is weak. Size is omitted from some rows. Given values are once, few, many or a class for expanded clones.

v_gene: TRBV7-8
len: 14
j_gene: TRBJ1-1
d_gene: .
abundance: many
CDR3aa: CASSRGRMNTEAFF
CDR3nt: TGTGCCAGCAGCCGGGGACGGATGAACACTGAAGCTTTCTTT

v_gene: TRBV28
len: 15
j_gene: TRBJ2-1
d_gene: TRBD2
abundance: many
CDR3aa: CASSFVGGLDNEQFF
CDR3nt: TGTGCCAGCAGTTTTGTGGGAGGGCTCGACAATGAGCAGTTCTTC

v_gene: TRBV3-1
len: 13
j_gene: TRBJ1-2
d_gene: .
abundance: many
CDR3aa: CASSLRTEYGYTF
CDR3nt: TGTGCCAGCAGCCTTAGGACAGAGTATGGCTACACCTTC

v_gene: TRBV3-1
len: 13
j_gene: TRBJ1-2
d_gene: .
abundance: few
CDR3aa: CASSAGTSVGYTF
CDR3nt: TGTGCCAGCAGCGCCGGGACCTCGGTCGGCTACACCTTC

v_gene: TRBV20-1
len: 14
j_gene: TRBJ1-1
d_gene: .
abundance: many
CDR3aa: CSTMVPERNTEAFF
CDR3nt: TGCAGTACGATGGTCCCGGAGAGGAACACTGAAGCTTTCTTT

v_gene: TRBV6-1
len: 13
j_gene: TRBJ2-5
d_gene: .
abundance: .
CDR3aa: CASRHRVQETQYF
CDR3nt: TGTGCCAGCAGGCACCGGGTCCAAGAGACCCAGTACTTC

v_gene: TRBV28
len: 14
j_gene: TRBJ2-7
d_gene: .
abundance: many
CDR3aa: CASAKADGPYEQYF
CDR3nt: TGTGCCAGCGCGAAGGCGGATGGACCCTACGAGCAGTACTTC

v_gene: TRBV20-1
len: 13
j_gene: TRBJ2-7
d_gene: .
abundance: few
CDR3aa: CSASENTEWEQYF
CDR3nt: TGCAGTGCTAGTGAGAATACTGAGTGGGAGCAGTACTTC

v_gene: TRBV28
len: 17
j_gene: TRBJ2-1
d_gene: TRBD2
abundance: few
CDR3aa: CASSSRTSGRGPHEQFF
CDR3nt: TGTGCCAGCAGTTCCAGGACTAGCGGTAGGGGCCCCCATGAGCAGTTCTTC

v_gene: TRBV7-6
len: 13
j_gene: TRBJ2-2
d_gene: .
abundance: many
CDR3aa: CASRRGNTGELFF
CDR3nt: TGTGCCAGCAGACGGGGGAACACCGGGGAGCTGTTTTTT

v_gene: TRBV28
len: 12
j_gene: TRBJ1-1
d_gene: .
abundance: many
CDR3aa: CASSPLMAEAFF
CDR3nt: TGTGCCAGCAGCCCCCTGATGGCTGAAGCTTTCTTT

v_gene: TRBV3-1
len: 14
j_gene: TRBJ2-2
d_gene: .
abundance: many
CDR3aa: CASSQDLASRELFF
CDR3nt: TGTGCCAGCAGCCAAGATCTTGCGAGCCGGGAGCTGTTTTTT

v_gene: TRBV20-1
len: 14
j_gene: TRBJ2-7
d_gene: TRBD2
abundance: .
CDR3aa: CSARDWRETYEQYF
CDR3nt: TGCAGTGCTAGAGATTGGCGGGAGACGTACGAGCAGTACTTC

v_gene: TRBV27
len: 16
j_gene: TRBJ2-2
d_gene: .
abundance: many
CDR3aa: CASSLVAGSNTGELFF
CDR3nt: TGTGCCAGCAGTTTAGTGGCGGGTTCGAACACCGGGGAGCTGTTTTTT

v_gene: TRBV7-3
len: 13
j_gene: TRBJ2-7
d_gene: .
abundance: many
CDR3aa: CASSFGAAYEQYF
CDR3nt: TGTGCCAGCAGCTTCGGGGCAGCGTACGAGCAGTACTTC

v_gene: TRBV28
len: 15
j_gene: TRBJ1-1
d_gene: TRBD1
abundance: few
CDR3aa: CASSPTRQGYTEAFF
CDR3nt: TGTGCCAGCAGTCCAACCCGACAGGGATACACTGAAGCTTTCTTT

v_gene: TRBV7-8
len: 14
j_gene: TRBJ2-7
d_gene: .
abundance: many
CDR3aa: CASSLAELTYEQYF
CDR3nt: TGTGCCAGCAGCTTAGCGGAACTCACCTACGAGCAGTACTTC

v_gene: TRBV10-3
len: 13
j_gene: TRBJ2-1
d_gene: .
abundance: many
CDR3aa: CAISHDTYNEQFF
CDR3nt: TGTGCCATCAGCCACGACACCTACAATGAGCAGTTCTTC

v_gene: TRBV5-1
len: 17
j_gene: TRBJ2-1
d_gene: TRBD2
abundance: few
CDR3aa: CASSLWPSGTGSNEQFF
CDR3nt: TGCGCCAGCAGCTTGTGGCCCAGCGGGACGGGGTCGAATGAGCAGTTCTTC

v_gene: TRBV13
len: 14
j_gene: TRBJ2-7
d_gene: .
abundance: .
CDR3aa: CASSFAGFVGEQYF
CDR3nt: TGTGCCAGCAGCTTTGCGGGGTTCGTAGGCGAGCAGTACTTC

v_gene: TRBV5-4
len: 15
j_gene: TRBJ2-1
d_gene: .
abundance: many
CDR3aa: CASSEIISATNEQFF
CDR3nt: TGTGCCAGCAGCGAAATTATTTCGGCTACCAATGAGCAGTTCTTC

v_gene: TRBV28
len: 14
j_gene: TRBJ2-3
d_gene: .
abundance: many
CDR3aa: CASSSVEPTDTQYF
CDR3nt: TGTGCCAGCAGTTCGGTGGAGCCCACAGATACGCAGTATTTT

v_gene: TRBV4-1
len: 16
j_gene: TRBJ1-5
d_gene: .
abundance: .
CDR3aa: CASSQDVLRGEQPQHF
CDR3nt: TGCGCCAGCAGCCAAGATGTTTTGCGGGGCGAGCAGCCCCAGCATTTT

v_gene: TRBV11-2
len: 16
j_gene: TRBJ1-6
d_gene: .
abundance: .
CDR3aa: CASSLDLQGRDSPLHF
CDR3nt: TGTGCCAGCAGCTTAGATCTACAGGGACGGGATTCACCCCTCCACTTT

v_gene: TRBV6-5
len: 13
j_gene: TRBJ1-5
d_gene: .
abundance: .
CDR3aa: CASISRADQPQHF
CDR3nt: TGTGCCAGCATATCCAGGGCGGATCAGCCCCAGCATTTT

v_gene: TRBV4-2
len: 15
j_gene: TRBJ2-3
d_gene: .
abundance: .
CDR3aa: CASSLGGPGTDTQYF
CDR3nt: TGTGCCAGCAGCCTTGGAGGGCCAGGGACAGATACGCAGTATTTT

v_gene: TRBV20-1
len: 12
j_gene: TRBJ2-1
d_gene: .
abundance: many
CDR3aa: CSAAPRAGEQFF
CDR3nt: TGCAGTGCCGCACCCCGAGCGGGTGAGCAGTTCTTC

v_gene: TRBV20-1
len: 13
j_gene: TRBJ2-7
d_gene: .
abundance: many
CDR3aa: CSARGTRDYEQYF
CDR3nt: TGCAGTGCTAGGGGAACTCGCGATTACGAGCAGTACTTC

v_gene: TRBV30
len: 16
j_gene: TRBJ1-4
d_gene: .
abundance: many
CDR3aa: CAWSGRIMATNEKLFF
CDR3nt: TGTGCCTGGAGTGGACGGATCATGGCAACTAATGAAAAACTGTTTTTT

v_gene: TRBV20-1
len: 16
j_gene: TRBJ2-1
d_gene: TRBD2
abundance: many
CDR3aa: CSARHGTSGNKWEQFF
CDR3nt: TGCAGTGCTAGGCATGGGACTAGCGGGAATAAATGGGAGCAGTTCTTC

v_gene: TRBV5-4
len: 16
j_gene: TRBJ2-5
d_gene: TRBD2
abundance: many
CDR3aa: CASSSPSGRDQETQYF
CDR3nt: TGTGCCAGCAGCTCCCCTAGCGGGAGGGACCAAGAGACCCAGTACTTC

v_gene: TRBV20-1
len: 14
j_gene: TRBJ2-7
d_gene: .
abundance: many
CDR3aa: CSAGAHRSVYEQYF
CDR3nt: TGCAGTGCCGGCGCCCACAGGTCGGTCTACGAGCAGTACTTC

v_gene: TRBV7-9
len: 14
j_gene: TRBJ2-5
d_gene: TRBD1
abundance: .
CDR3aa: CASSLEGQGRTQYF
CDR3nt: TGTGCCAGCAGCCTAGAGGGACAGGGTCGGACCCAGTACTTC

v_gene: TRBV5-6
len: 16
j_gene: TRBJ2-1
d_gene: TRBD2
abundance: many
CDR3aa: CASSLTSGSSYNEQFF
CDR3nt: TGTGCCAGCAGCCTGACTAGCGGGAGTTCCTACAATGAGCAGTTCTTC

v_gene: TRBV18
len: 11
j_gene: TRBJ2-7
d_gene: .
abundance: few
CDR3aa: CASSLQNEQYF
CDR3nt: TGTGCCAGCTCACTGCAGAACGAGCAGTACTTC

v_gene: TRBV19
len: 15
j_gene: TRBJ2-1
d_gene: TRBD2
abundance: many
CDR3aa: CASSGRVAGVREQFF
CDR3nt: TGTGCCAGTTCAGGCAGGGTAGCGGGAGTTCGAGAGCAGTTCTTC

v_gene: TRBV6-2/TRBV6-3
len: 14
j_gene: TRBJ1-2
d_gene: .
abundance: many
CDR3aa: CASSYTQAGYGYTF
CDR3nt: TGTGCCAGCAGTTACACTCAGGCAGGCTATGGCTACACCTTC

v_gene: TRBV6-6
len: 13
j_gene: TRBJ2-7
d_gene: TRBD2
abundance: many
CDR3aa: CASSTSGRYEQYF
CDR3nt: TGTGCCAGCAGCACTAGCGGGCGCTACGAGCAGTACTTC

v_gene: TRBV11-2
len: 15
j_gene: TRBJ1-6
d_gene: TRBD1
abundance: many
CDR3aa: CASSRSDRGRSPLHF
CDR3nt: TGTGCCAGCAGTCGTTCCGACAGGGGACGTTCACCCCTCCACTTT

v_gene: TRBV29-1
len: 13
j_gene: TRBJ1-2
d_gene: TRBD1
abundance: many
CDR3aa: CSVNIQGTYGYTF
CDR3nt: TGCAGCGTTAACATACAGGGGACCTATGGCTACACCTTC

v_gene: TRBV5-1
len: 16
j_gene: TRBJ2-3
d_gene: TRBD2
abundance: few
CDR3aa: CASSWNSGSHEDTQYF
CDR3nt: TGCGCCAGCAGCTGGAATAGCGGGAGTCATGAAGATACGCAGTATTTT

v_gene: TRBV5-6
len: 16
j_gene: TRBJ2-3
d_gene: .
abundance: many
CDR3aa: CASSLGSGVSTDTQYF
CDR3nt: TGTGCCAGCAGCTTGGGTTCGGGGGTGAGCACAGATACGCAGTATTTT

v_gene: TRBV25-1
len: 12
j_gene: TRBJ2-4
d_gene: .
abundance: many
CDR3aa: CASSPALNIQYF
CDR3nt: TGTGCCAGCAGTCCGGCTTTAAACATTCAGTACTTC

v_gene: TRBV29-1
len: 13
j_gene: TRBJ2-7
d_gene: .
abundance: many
CDR3aa: CSVLERGSYEQYF
CDR3nt: TGCAGCGTTCTAGAACGCGGGTCCTACGAGCAGTACTTC

v_gene: TRBV3-1
len: 22
j_gene: TRBJ2-1
d_gene: TRBD2
abundance: many
CDR3aa: CASSQRRNRPGLADTRGNEQFF
CDR3nt: TGTGCCAGCAGCCAAAGAAGGAACAGACCGGGACTAGCGGACACCAGGGGTAATGAGCAGTTCTTC

v_gene: TRBV20-1
len: 14
j_gene: TRBJ2-3
d_gene: .
abundance: many
CDR3aa: CSARLGRSTDTQYF
CDR3nt: TGCAGTGCTAGGCTCGGACGGAGCACAGATACGCAGTATTTT

v_gene: TRBV9
len: 13
j_gene: TRBJ2-7
d_gene: .
abundance: once
CDR3aa: CVSSGGGWYEQYF
CDR3nt: TGTGTCAGCAGCGGTGGGGGCTGGTACGAGCAGTACTTC

v_gene: TRBV10-3
len: 15
j_gene: TRBJ2-5
d_gene: .
abundance: many
CDR3aa: CAISEVAGVGETQYF
CDR3nt: TGTGCCATCAGTGAGGTGGCAGGGGTTGGAGAGACCCAGTACTTC